This TCR beta chain comes out of a study of monozygotic twins with inflammatory bowel disease. For every sample, eight separate reactions were used to make cDNA. Template switching appended UMIs that held a 6-nucleotide sample barcode. For each CDR3 protein, TCRdb gives one entry from its re-call of the 5' RACE reads, without DNA. In total, the table holds approximately 110,000 distinct CDR3 sequences. Blood (approximately 2.5 ml) was collected from every donor individually. CDR3 length equals 13 residues. Germline CDR1 and CDR2: DFQATT and SNEGSKA (reference sequence). J is TRBJ1-5 and V is TRBV20-1. The sequenced sample consisted of blood. This clonotype originated in a human donor with ulcerative colitis or Crohn's disease, or a healthy co-twin of an affected twin (not recorded which). This CDR3 reads CSARVVGNQPQHF.